One and the same sample provided the 10 T cell receptor beta chains below, sequenced in a study of beta chain features in type 1 diabetes. All of the isolated RNA was reverse transcribed, so expressed TCRB transcripts were sequenced. The method was immunoSEQ multiplex PCR; TCRdb's version includes in-frame clones alone and lacks a portion of them. The sample carries over 700,000 clones, 15% to 20% recorded once. The sequenced sample was naive CD4+ T cells from blood. The receptors here all came from a woman aged 18-29 years in good health.

The chain carries TRBV7-2 and TRBJ2-1, with D hard to call. V was pared by 3 bases and J by 1 base, with 7 bases between. CDR1 SGHTA and CDR2 FQGNSA come from the germline V gene. This CDR3 has 14 residues. The chain's CDR3 is CASSLMVSYNEQFF. The CDR3 DNA reads as TGTGCCAGCAGCTTGATGGTGTCCTACAATGAGCAGTTCTTC.

Regarding this clone: In the same sample, other DNA sequences code for this CDR3. The V call is TRBV5-1, the J call TRBJ2-7; 12 positions agree with TRBD2. J lost 2 bases, V lost 1 base, and 1 base had no gene match. Looked up from germline, CDR1 is SGHRS and CDR2 is YFSETQ. The CDR3 has 15 residues. The CDR3 nucleotides are TGCGCCAGCAGCTTGACTAGCGGGAGGACCTACGAGCAGTACTTC. Protein: CASSLTSGRTYEQYF.

As DNA, the CDR3 is TGTGCCAGCAGTAAAATTAACATCCTAGCGGCCTCCTACGAGCAGTACTTC. This gives the protein CASSKINILAASYEQYF. The V call is TRBV28, the J call TRBJ2-7; 7 bases fit TRBD2. Germline CDR1 and CDR2: MDHEN and SYDVKM. J gave up 0 bases and V 5 bases, and 13 bases lay outside the gene matches. There are 17 residues in the CDR3.

This chain connects TRBV5-6 to TRBJ2-5; no firm D call. V lost 2 bases and J lost 1, with 12 bases in between. The V gene's germline CDR1 is SGHDT and CDR2 YYEEEE. The CDR3 loop spans 15 amino acids. CDR3: CASSLGPNSQETQYF. CDR3 in DNA: TGTGCCAGCAGCTTAGGCCCGAACAGCCAAGAGACCCAGTACTTC.

This clone was detected only a few times. The CDR3 nucleotides read TGTGCCAGCAGTAGGACAGGGATTTATGAAGCTTTCTTT. Its protein product is CASSRTGIYEAFF. The chain has TRBV6-5 and TRBJ1-1; 8 bases are shared with TRBD1. Germline V lookup: CDR1 MNHEY, CDR2 SVGAGI. V was pared by 5 bases and J by 7 bases, with 6 bases of the junction left unmatched. The CDR3 covers 13 residues.

CDR3 residues: CASSFGAQETQYF. Here the CDR3 DNA reads TGTGCCAGTAGTTTCGGGGCCCAAGAGACCCAGTACTTC. The rearrangement links TRBV19 to TRBJ2-5; D tentatively fits TRBD1 or TRBD2 (5 bases each). The V gene's germline CDR1 is LNHDA and CDR2 SQIVND (reference sequence). The germline V and J ends were trimmed by 5 bases and 1 base, with 8 bases remaining between them. This CDR3 has 13 residues.

The sample holds a few counts of this clone. The V call is TRBV11-1, the J call TRBJ2-7; D unclear. This CDR3 spans 13 amino acids. The germline V and J ends were trimmed by 0 bases and 3 bases, with 6 bases remaining between them. Germline-derived CDR1 and CDR2 are SGHAT and FQDESV (reference sequence). The CDR3 region is CASSLALVYEQYF. The CDR3 DNA is TGTGCCAGCAGCTTAGCTTTGGTCTACGAGCAGTACTTC.

The chain has TRBV18 and TRBJ1-2; no definite D call. The CDR3 runs to 15 residues. With 1 base removed from V and 2 bases from J, the gap between germline ends came to 11 bases. Germline assignment: CDR1 KGHSH and CDR2 LQKENI. The CDR3 is CASSPLVQTNYGYTF. CDR3 bases: TGTGCCAGCTCACCACTGGTACAGACCAACTATGGCTACACCTTC.

This clone has only one observation. Other DNA sequences within the sample encode an identical CDR3. The J gene is TRBJ2-5, the V gene TRBV9; the D gene is possibly TRBD2 (5 bases). CDR3 size: 14 residues. V was trimmed by 2 bases and J by 5 bases, leaving 13 bases between them. Germline values: CDR1 SGDLS, CDR2 YYNGEE. The CDR3 reads CASSVTGSRETQYF. The DNA of the CDR3 is TGTGCCAGCAGCGTGACGGGGAGTAGGGAGACCCAGTACTTC.

Here the CDR3 reads CASSLGYFSYEQYF. The CDR3 coding sequence is TGTGCCAGCAGCTTAGGTTACTTCTCCTACGAGCAGTACTTC. The V and J genes are TRBV11-2 and TRBJ2-7; D ambiguous. V was pared by 1 base and J by 0 bases, with 7 bases between. This CDR3 is 14 amino acids long. CDR1 SGHAT and CDR2 FQNNGV come from the germline V gene.